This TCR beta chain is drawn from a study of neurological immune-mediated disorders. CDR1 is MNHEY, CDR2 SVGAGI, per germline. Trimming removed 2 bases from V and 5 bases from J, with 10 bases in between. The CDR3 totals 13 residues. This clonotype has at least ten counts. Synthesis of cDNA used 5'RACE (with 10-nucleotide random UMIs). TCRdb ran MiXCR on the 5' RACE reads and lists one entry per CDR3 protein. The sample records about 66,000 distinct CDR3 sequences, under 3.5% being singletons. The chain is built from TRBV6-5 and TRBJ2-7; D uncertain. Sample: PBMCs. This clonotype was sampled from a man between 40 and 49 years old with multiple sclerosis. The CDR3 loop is CASSYRPLHEQYF. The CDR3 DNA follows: TGTGCCAGCAGTTACCGACCTCTACACGAGCAGTACTTC.